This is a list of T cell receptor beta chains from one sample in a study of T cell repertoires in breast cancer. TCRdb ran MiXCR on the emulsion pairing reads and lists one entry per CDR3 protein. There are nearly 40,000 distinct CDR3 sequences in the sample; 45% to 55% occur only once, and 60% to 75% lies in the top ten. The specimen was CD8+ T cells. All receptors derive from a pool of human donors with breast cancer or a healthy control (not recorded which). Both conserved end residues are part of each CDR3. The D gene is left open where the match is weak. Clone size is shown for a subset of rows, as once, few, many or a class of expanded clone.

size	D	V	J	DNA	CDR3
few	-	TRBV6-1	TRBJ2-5	TGTGCCAGCAATGTTGGGACTGAAGGGGCCCAGTACTTC	CASNVGTEGAQYF
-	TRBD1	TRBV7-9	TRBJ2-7	TGTGCCAGCAGCTTAGAATGGACAGGACTTTCCTACGAGCAGTACTTC	CASSLEWTGLSYEQYF
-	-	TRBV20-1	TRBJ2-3	TGCAGTGCTAGATCACCAGGACTCCTTTCTTCCACAGATGCGCAGTATTTT	CSARSPGLLSSTDAQYF
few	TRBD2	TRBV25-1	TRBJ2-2	TGTGCCAGCAGTGAAGTTCAGGGGACTAGCGAGCACGGGGAGCTGTTTTTT	CASSEVQGTSEHGELFF
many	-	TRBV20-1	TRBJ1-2	TGCAGTGCCCTTAGGGCAGACTCTAACTATGGCTACACCTTC	CSALRADSNYGYTF
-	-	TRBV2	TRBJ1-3	TGTGCCAGCAACCCTGCGCAGGGTTGGAACACCATATATTTT	CASNPAQGWNTIYF
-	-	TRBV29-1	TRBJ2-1	TGCAGCGTTGCGGACAGTTCAATCTACAATGAGCAGTTCTTC	CSVADSSIYNEQFF
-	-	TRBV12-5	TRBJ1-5	TGTGCTAGTGGTTCCGGACATAGCAATCAGCCCCAGCATTTT	CASGSGHSNQPQHF
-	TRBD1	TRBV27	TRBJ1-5	TGTGCCAGCAGCCGAGAGAGGGGGCGACAGCCCCAGCATTTT	CASSRERGRQPQHF
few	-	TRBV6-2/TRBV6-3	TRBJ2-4	TGTGCCAGCAGCTTCCGGAGCGGGCACATTCAGTACTTC	CASSFRSGHIQYF
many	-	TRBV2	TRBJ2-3	TGTGCCAGCAGTGAACAGGGAACAGATACGCAGTATTTT	CASSEQGTDTQYF
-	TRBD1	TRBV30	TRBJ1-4	TGTGCCTGCCCCGGGACAGGCCCGAATGTCGGGGAAAAACTGCTTTTT	CACPGTGPNVGEKLLF
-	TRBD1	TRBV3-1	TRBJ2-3	TGTGCCAGCAGCCAAGAAGACAGGGACCATACGCAGTATTTT	CASSQEDRDHTQYF
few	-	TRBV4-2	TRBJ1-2	TGTGCCAGCAGCCAAGATAGCGAAGTCCGCGGCTACACCTTC	CASSQDSEVRGYTF
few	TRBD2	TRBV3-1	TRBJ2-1	TGTGCCAGCAGCCCGGGACTACTATACAATGAGCAGTTCTTC	CASSPGLLYNEQFF
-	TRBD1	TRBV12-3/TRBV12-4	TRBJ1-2	TGTGCCAGCAGCCTCAGGGGGCCTGGTGGCTACACCTTC	CASSLRGPGGYTF